The sequence of this T cell receptor beta chain was determined in a study of cytomegalovirus exposure and HLA in healthy donors. Whole-study context: T cells numbering around 180 million yielded around 120 million unique TCR beta sequences in an earlier analysis. The study's findings and limits: Beyond CMV serostatus, there was no information to go on about immune exposure. Highly shared sequence variants in one cluster were likely a sequencing artifact.

This CDR3 has 13 amino acids. From germline, CDR1 is MNHEY and CDR2 SVGAGI. Trimming pared 8 bases from V and 9 bases from J, leaving 17 bases between. A multiplex PCR was run with 60 Vbeta primers and 13 Jbeta primers. Sequencing used immunoSEQ multiplex PCR; TCRdb keeps in-frame clones, though not all of them. The table shows 130,000 or so clones, with approximately 66% occurring only once. About this clone: Antigen: not known.

Despite likely unrecorded immune exposures, the donors were nominally healthy at the time of sampling. Sequenced material: PBMCs. The receptor was isolated from a middle-aged woman in good health and CMV-seropositive. The gene calls are TRBV6-5 and TRBJ2-1; TRBD2 might be the D (6 bases). CDR3 protein: CASLSGLGSEQFF. CDR3 DNA sequence: TGTGCCAGCCTCTCCGGGCTCGGGAGTGAGCAGTTCTTC.